A selection of T cell receptor beta chains follows, all from one sample in a study of blood T cells in healthy people across ages. One entry per CDR3 protein results from TCRdb running MiXCR on the 5' RACE reads. The repertoire has about 680,000 distinct CDR3 sequences, approximately 49% of them found once; the top ten carry 25% to 35%. Sequenced sample: blood. These receptors originate from a woman aged 60-70 years in good health. The CDR3 runs from the conserved cysteine through the conserved F or W. Each record gives: V gene, J gene, D gene, CDR3 protein. The D gene is left open where the match is weak.

>TRBV6-6|TRBJ1-2|-
CASSQRSDGEDYGYTF
>TRBV9|-|TRBD2
CASSGAGGRFYNEQYF
>TRBV5-1|TRBJ2-5|-
CASSWDSQETQYF
>TRBV9|TRBJ1-4|-
CASSGRANEKLFF
>TRBV18|TRBJ1-1|TRBD1
CASSPSPDREAFF
>TRBV29-1|TRBJ1-6|-
CSVAQDNNSPLHF
>TRBV6-5|TRBJ2-7|-
CASSGAGRFSYEQYF
>TRBV29-1|TRBJ2-5|-
CSVERVGRQETQYF
>TRBV10-2|TRBJ2-7|TRBD2
CASSDLAGGVYEQYF
>TRBV9|TRBJ2-1|-
CASSVGGSEYNEQFF
>TRBV24-1|TRBJ2-6|TRBD1
CATRDSSGANVLTF
>TRBV11-2|TRBJ2-1|-
CASSSQGFEQFF
>TRBV7-9|TRBJ2-7|TRBD1
CASSGMDRAAYEQYF
>TRBV2|TRBJ2-5|TRBD2
CATPGLAVGVEETQYF
>TRBV6-6|-|TRBD1
CASSFRQGAGETQYF
>TRBV6-4|TRBJ1-2|-
CASRQGSGGYTF
>TRBV7-8|TRBJ2-5|-
CASSFNQETQYF
>TRBV20-1|TRBJ2-6|-
CSAPPDWGPSGANVLTF
>TRBV15|TRBJ2-5|-
CATSNGGTDGETQYF
>TRBV2|TRBJ1-1|-
CASGRQETEAFF
>TRBV28|TRBJ1-6|-
CASSILGQNNSPLHF
>TRBV20-1|TRBJ2-1|TRBD2
CSQTSGTSYNEQFF
>TRBV5-1|TRBJ2-7|TRBD2
CASRSGSGYEQYF
>TRBV13|TRBJ2-7|TRBD1
CASSVGQAPPYEQYF
>TRBV7-3|TRBJ2-5|-
CASSLNWRQTQYF
>TRBV20-1|TRBJ2-1|-
CSAYSPFTDNEQFF
>TRBV28|TRBJ2-1|TRBD2
CASSPVRSSGHNEQFF